The clone carrying this T cell receptor beta chain appeared a few times. The data were taken from a study of CD8+ T cells in alopecia areata. The germline V gene has CDR1 SGHDT and CDR2 YYEEEE. The CDR3 runs 15 residues. V was clipped by 1 base and J by 2 bases, with 11 bases between them. Reverse transcription of extracted RNA yielded cDNA, which provided the sequencing template. Libraries were prepared by immunoSEQ multiplex PCR; TCRdb keeps only in-frame clonotypes and omits some of them. The sample carries fewer than 150,000 clones, approximately 53% recorded once. The rearrangement links TRBV5-6 to TRBJ2-3; D perhaps matches TRBD1 (5 bases). Specimen: CD4+ T cells sorted from blood, collected at week 0. This sequence originates from a human donor with alopecia areata. The CDR3: CASSLWQGATDTQYF. Here the CDR3 DNA reads TGTGCCAGCAGCTTGTGGCAGGGCGCCACAGATACGCAGTATTTT.